Reported below is one TCR beta chain. The antigen this receptor binds is unknown. No per-base quality is available; no much larger clone lies one base away. CDR3 length: 14 amino acids, cysteine to phenylalanine. Kept here is only the CDR3 DNA, which spans 42 bases and is read in frame from base 1. A distance of 12 bases separates the germline ends of V and J, which lose 3 bases and 1 base respectively. The germline V gene supplies CDR1 SQVTM and CDR2 ANQGSEA. Receptor libraries were prepared by the immunoSEQ multiplex PCR assay. Roughly 10^5 TCR templates per sample were assayed on the deep sequencing platform. Genomic DNA extracted from sorted T cells was used for TCRbeta CDR3 sequencing. Per the original workflow: Clonal analysis of TCRbeta CDR3 data was done in the R programming language. Unstimulated samples were compared with post-reaction CFSE-low samples to define alloreactive CD4+ and CD8+ clones. Regulatory or non-regulatory origin was assigned to alloreactive CD4+ clones by matching of sequences to sorted unstimulated Treg and non-Treg repertoires. TCRdb stores this immuneACCESS table with in-frame sequences only. Part of the clones is absent; in the studies checked, under half of the shortfall reflects unresolved V genes, and no reason is known for the rest. V, J and clone size are those of that table, while D and trimming were read from the DNA. For this sample the table gives nearly 85,000 clones, of which roughly 87% were detected only once. Jointly, the top ten make up approximately 1.4% of the sample.

The data belong to a study of siplizumab effects on memory and regulatory T cells (dated by TCRdb to about 2019). Turning to the overall study: The study examined how the anti-CD2 antibody siplizumab affects alloreactive T-cell subsets in allogeneic mixed lymphocyte reactions built from human PBMCs.

Sorted unstimulated T cells and proliferating T cells recovered from mixed lymphocyte reactions underwent TCRbeta CDR3 sequencing. Fresh whole blood from approximately ten HLA-typed healthy donors was used to isolate PBMCs. To map where alloreactive clones came from, CD4+ regulatory T cells in the unstimulated state were FACS-sorted. Broad study findings and their caveats: Compared with memory T cells, unstimulated naive T cells appeared more diverse, and naive cells seemed to make a substantial contribution to the alloresponse. Among mappable alloreactive CD4+ clones, an average Treg-derived fraction of roughly 71% was observed with siplizumab, compared with approximately 25% in control reactions. Siplizumab significantly lowered the cumulative frequency of alloreactive sequences that could be traced to unstimulated CD4+ memory T cells. The suppressive function of proliferating Tregs from siplizumab cultures was not functionally confirmed. Roughly 75-97% of proliferating CD4+ or CD8+ clones could not be assigned a naive or memory phenotype. Because sequences at frequencies below about 10^-5 were poorly captured, only a minor fraction of alloreactive clones could be mapped back to unstimulated subsets.

The specimen was Tregs sorted from blood. The rearranged chain carries TRBV29-1 and TRBJ1-1; no D segment can be confidently identified. The clonotype originates from a human donor in good health. The sequenced DNA: TGCAGCGTTGAGCGGCGTCTTGAGAACACTGAAGCTTTCTTT. This translates into CSVERRLENTEAFF. Outside the CDR3, residues come from the reference TRBV29-1 and TRBJ1-1 proteins, so the full variable domain is: SAVISQKPSRDICQRGTSLTIQCQVDSQVTMMFWYRQQPGQSLTLIATANQGSEATYESGFVIDKFPISRPNLTFSTLTVSNMSPEDSSIYLCSVERRLENTEAFFGQGTRLTVV.